One sample yielded the 5 T cell receptor beta chains listed below, sequenced in a study of response to subunit inactivated influenza vaccine. TCRdb reanalysed the RT-PCR reads using MiXCR and keeps one entry per CDR3 protein. Here the sample spans hundreds of thousands of distinct CDR3 sequences, 15% to 17% being singletons. The sample here was PBMCs from blood, taken 11 to 12 days after vaccination. These TCRs come from a man aged 50 or older who received an inactivated influenza vaccine.

This clonotype was counted ten times or more. This chain links TRBV12-3 or TRBV12-4 with TRBJ2-2; D is perhaps TRBD1 (6 bases). The CDR3 spans 14 residues. Trimming took 4 bases from V and 3 from J, leaving 9 bases between them. CDR3: CASSSWTDTGELFF. For the CDR3, the DNA is TGTGCCAGCAGTTCCTGGACAGACACCGGGGAGCTGTTTTTT.

This clonotype turned up a few times. The chain has TRBV5-1 and TRBJ1-2, with a weak D call TRBD1 (6 bases). Germline loops: CDR1 SGHRS, CDR2 YFSETQ. V gave up 0 bases and J gave up 7 bases, with 13 bases separating them. The CDR3 has 14 residues. The DNA for the CDR3 is TGCGCCAGCAGCTTGGTAGGGGGAGTCTCTGGCTACACCTTC. It encodes CASSLVGGVSGYTF. Supplemented by reference TRBV5-1 and TRBJ1-2, the full variable domain reads KAGVTQTPRYLIKTRGQQVTLSCSPISGHRSVSWYQQTPGQGLQFLFEYFSETQRNKGNFPGRFSGRQFSNSRSEMNVSTLELGDSALYLCASSLVGGVSGYTFGSGTRLTVV.

The J gene is TRBJ2-1, the V gene TRBV24-1, with 10 bases lining up with TRBD2. CDR3 length: 16 amino acids. Germline trimming cut 4 bases from V and 3 bases from J; bases unmatched to any gene: 5. Germline V CDR1 and CDR2: KGHDR, SFDVKD. In DNA, the CDR3 is TGTGCCACCAGTGACCGGACTAGCGGCCACTACAATGAGCAGTTCTTC. It encodes CATSDRTSGHYNEQFF.

This clonotype was found a few times. The V call is TRBV20-1, the J call TRBJ1-1; D remains ambiguous. The CDR3 spans 14 residues. From germline, CDR1 is DFQATT and CDR2 SNEGSKA (reference sequence). V lost 1 base and J lost 3, with 12 bases in between. The CDR3 here is CSARAVRVDTEAFF. CDR3 coding DNA: TGCAGTGCTAGAGCAGTACGAGTCGACACTGAAGCTTTCTTT.

This clonotype was seen only a few times. This chain joins TRBV29-1 and TRBJ2-1, with 8 bases matching TRBD2. V dropped 4 bases and J dropped 6; count of bases not matched to a gene: 8. CDR3 length equals 14 residues. Germline CDR1 SQVTM, CDR2 ANQGSEA. The CDR3 DNA reads as TGCAGCGTTGCGCTCGGGGGGGATTTCAATGAGCAGTTCTTC. It is translated as CSVALGGDFNEQFF.